The clone carrying this T cell receptor beta chain has a handful of counts. Profiling relied on immunoSEQ multiplex PCR, and the TCRdb table lists in-frame clones only, not all of them. The table lists 250,000 to 400,000 clones, 88% of them singletons. This entry is derived from a study of cytomegalovirus exposure and HLA in healthy donors. V lost 0 bases, J lost 4 bases, and 11 bases lay in between. The CDR3 extends over 16 amino acids. Germline CDR1 reads SGDLS; CDR2 reads YYNGEE. This rearrangement joins TRBV9 to TRBJ2-6; maybe TRBD1 (5 bases). The sequencing sample was made of PBMCs. This receptor was identified in a man younger than 40 in good health and CMV-seronegative. The chain's CDR3 is CASSVVPQGGANVLTF. The CDR3 coding sequence is TGTGCCAGCAGCGTAGTACCCCAGGGAGGGGCCAACGTCCTGACTTTC. Filled out from reference TRBV9 and TRBJ2-6, the complete variable domain reads DSGVTQTPKHLITATGQRVTLRCSPRSGDLSVYWYQQSLDQGLQFLIQYYNGEERAKGNILERFSAQQFPDLHSELNLSSLELGDSALYFCASSVVPQGGANVLTFGAGSRLTVL.